A selection of T cell receptor beta chains follows, all from one sample in a study of a mutant IDH1 vaccine in newly diagnosed glioma. No cognate antigen is known for these TCRs. TCRdb's table, derived via immunoSEQ multiplex PCR, lists solely in-frame clones and lacks some. The table has 60,000 or so clones, approximately 81% seen once. Sample: PBMCs, taken from a glioma patient whose treatment included an IDH1 peptide vaccine. The receptor source for this set is a man aged 30-40 years with glioma. Both conserved end residues are part of each CDR3. The D gene is left open where the match is weak. A clone size is listed for some rows: how often the clone was seen (once, few, many), or a class if it is expanded.

d_call: NA
clone_size: NA
v_call: TRBV2
j_call: TRBJ2-1
cdr3_nt: TGTGCCAGCAGTCTCCAACAAGCGGAGCAGTTCTTC
cdr3_aa: CASSLQQAEQFF

d_call: TRBD2
clone_size: once
v_call: TRBV11-2
j_call: TRBJ2-3
cdr3_nt: TGTGCCAGCAGCCCTCATATTTCTAGCGGGGGACCAGATACGCAGTATTTT
cdr3_aa: CASSPHISSGGPDTQYF

d_call: NA
clone_size: NA
v_call: TRBV11-1
j_call: TRBJ2-1
cdr3_nt: TGTGCCAGCAGCTTAGGGGGCAGGGGTTCTTACAATGAGCAGTTCTTC
cdr3_aa: CASSLGGRGSYNEQFF

d_call: NA
clone_size: NA
v_call: TRBV7-8
j_call: TRBJ1-6
cdr3_nt: TGTGCCAGCAGCTTAGAAATACAGTCGTCGGATAATTCACCCCTCCACTTT
cdr3_aa: CASSLEIQSSDNSPLHF

d_call: NA
clone_size: NA
v_call: TRBV5-6
j_call: TRBJ2-6
cdr3_nt: TGTGCCAGCAGCTTTATAAGCTCTGGGGCCAACGTCCTGACTTTC
cdr3_aa: CASSFISSGANVLTF

d_call: NA
clone_size: NA
v_call: TRBV19
j_call: TRBJ1-2
cdr3_nt: TGTGCCAGCAGTCCTGGAAACTATGGCTACACCTTC
cdr3_aa: CASSPGNYGYTF

d_call: TRBD1
clone_size: NA
v_call: TRBV10-2
j_call: TRBJ2-7
cdr3_nt: TGCGCCAGCAGTGGGGGACAGGGGTTCAACGAGCAGTACTTC
cdr3_aa: CASSGGQGFNEQYF

d_call: TRBD2
clone_size: NA
v_call: TRBV2
j_call: TRBJ2-7
cdr3_nt: TGTGCCAGCATTCTGACTAGCGGGTCCTACGAGCAGTACTTC
cdr3_aa: CASILTSGSYEQYF

d_call: TRBD1
clone_size: NA
v_call: TRBV6-1
j_call: TRBJ1-1
cdr3_nt: TGTGCCAGCAGTGGGAGACAGGGCATGAACACTGAAGCTTTCTTT
cdr3_aa: CASSGRQGMNTEAFF

d_call: TRBD1
clone_size: NA
v_call: TRBV28
j_call: TRBJ2-7
cdr3_nt: TGTGCCAGCAGTCCATCCGGGACAGGGGGCTCCTACGAGCAGTACTTC
cdr3_aa: CASSPSGTGGSYEQYF